A selection of T cell receptor beta chains follows, all from one sample in a study of blood T cells in healthy people across ages. TCRdb called the 5' RACE reads again in MiXCR, with one record for every CDR3 protein. The data hold roughly 700,000 distinct CDR3 sequences, with approximately 49% observed a single time. The sample taken for sequencing was blood. All receptors come from a woman between 55 and 75 years old in good health. CDR3s include the opening cysteine and the closing phenylalanine or tryptophan. A D gene is named only where the DNA matches it firmly. Not every row has a clone size; where given, it reads once, few, many or a size class.

d_call	v_call	clone_size	j_call	cdr3_aa	cdr3_nt
NA	TRBV20-1	NA	TRBJ1-2	CSARTRDNYGYTF	TGCAGTGCTAGGACAAGAGATAACTATGGCTACACCTTC
NA	TRBV9	few	TRBJ2-3	CASSVAAGPTDTQYF	TGTGCCAGCAGCGTAGCGGCGGGACCCACAGATACGCAGTATTTT
NA	TRBV3-1	NA	TRBJ1-1	CASSQRGGLRTEAFF	TGTGCCAGCAGCCAACGGGGAGGGTTGAGGACTGAAGCTTTCTTT
TRBD2	TRBV2	NA	TRBJ2-3	CASIWPAGGSTDTQYF	TGTGCCAGCATTTGGCCAGCGGGGGGGTCCACAGATACGCAGTATTTT
TRBD2	TRBV4-3	NA	TRBJ2-1	CASSHRRDYSYNEQFF	TGCGCCAGCAGCCATCGCCGGGACTACTCCTACAATGAGCAGTTCTTC
NA	TRBV5-1	NA	TRBJ2-7	CTSSLAQVPGEQYF	TGCACCAGCAGCTTGGCCCAAGTCCCCGGGGAGCAGTACTTC
NA	TRBV7-3	NA	TRBJ2-3	CASSPPTVDTQYF	TGTGCCAGCAGCCCCCCTACCGTCGATACGCAGTATTTT
TRBD1	TRBV7-3	NA	TRBJ2-5	CASSAGQGETQYF	TGTGCCAGCAGCGCGGGACAGGGAGAGACCCAGTACTTC
TRBD2	TRBV7-2	NA	TRBJ2-1	CASSLAAGGSDNEQFF	TGTGCCAGCAGCTTAGCGGCGGGAGGGTCTGACAATGAGCAGTTCTTC
NA	TRBV28	few	TRBJ2-5	CASSSGTRQETQYF	TGTGCCAGCAGCTCCGGGACACGCCAAGAGACCCAGTACTTC
NA	TRBV14	few	TRBJ1-2	CASSQMGTGYTF	TGTGCCAGCAGCCAAATGGGAACTGGCTACACCTTC
NA	TRBV7-2	many	TRBJ2-5	CASSLVLQETQYF	TGTGCCAGCAGCTTAGTACTACAAGAGACCCAGTACTTC
NA	TRBV20-1	many	TRBJ2-1	CSAKVAEKGEQFF	TGCAGTGCTAAGGTAGCTGAGAAGGGTGAGCAGTTCTTC
TRBD2	TRBV7-2	few	TRBJ2-1	CASSLVGLARFAYNEQFF	TGTGCCAGCAGCTTAGTAGGACTAGCGAGGTTTGCCTACAATGAGCAGTTCTTC
NA	TRBV7-8	NA	TRBJ2-2	CASSLGAGGTGELFF	TGTGCCAGCAGCTTAGGGGCCGGGGGCACCGGGGAGCTGTTTTTT